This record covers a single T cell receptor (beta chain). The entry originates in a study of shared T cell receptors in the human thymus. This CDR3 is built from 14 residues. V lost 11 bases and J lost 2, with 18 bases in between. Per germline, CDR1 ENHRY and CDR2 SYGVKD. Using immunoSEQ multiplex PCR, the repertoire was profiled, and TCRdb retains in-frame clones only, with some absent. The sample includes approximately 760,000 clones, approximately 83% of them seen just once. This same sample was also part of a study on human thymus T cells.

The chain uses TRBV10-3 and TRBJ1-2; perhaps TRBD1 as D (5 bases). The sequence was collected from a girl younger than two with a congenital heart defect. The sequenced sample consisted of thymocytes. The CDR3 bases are TGTGCCCTCCGGGGGTCCACGGGAAACTATGGCTACACCTTC. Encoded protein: CALRGSTGNYGYTF.